This entry is about one TCR beta chain. Its cognate antigen is unknown. This entry belongs to a study of CD8 T cells in ankylosing spondylitis. Study-level points and caveats: Earlier work had already found some motif variants in reactive arthritis synovial fluid and blood.

Library preparation for TCR beta used quantitative 5'-RACE with molecular barcodes. TCRdb redid the calling of the 5' RACE reads with MiXCR, one entry per CDR3 protein. The sample consists of 30,000 to 35,000 distinct CDR3 sequences, under 40% of them appearing once. This CDR3 comprises 19 residues. The sequencing input was synovial fluid, either unsorted or a sorted T cell fraction (not recorded which). The TCR sequence derives from a male donor with ankylosing spondylitis. V and J are TRBV21-1 and TRBJ2-7; the DNA was not compared with TRBD1, the D call given in the table. TRBV21-1 is a pseudogene segment. This CDR3 is CASSKTLWTARPGAYEQYF. As DNA, the CDR3 is TGTGCCAGCAGCAAAACGCTCTGGACAGCCCGACCGGGAGCCTACGAGCAGTACTTC.